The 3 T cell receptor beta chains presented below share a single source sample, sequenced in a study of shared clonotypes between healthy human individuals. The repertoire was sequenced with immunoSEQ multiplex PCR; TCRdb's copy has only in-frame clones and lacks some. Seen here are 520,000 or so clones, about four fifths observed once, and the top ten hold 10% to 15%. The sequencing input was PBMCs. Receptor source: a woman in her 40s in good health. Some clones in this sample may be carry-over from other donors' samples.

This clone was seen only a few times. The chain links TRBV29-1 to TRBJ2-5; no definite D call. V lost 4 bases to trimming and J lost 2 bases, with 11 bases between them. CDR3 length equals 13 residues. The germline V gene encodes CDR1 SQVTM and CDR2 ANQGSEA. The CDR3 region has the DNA TGCAGCGTTGTTCCCCCGACGCAAGAGACCCAGTACTTC. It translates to CSVVPPTQETQYF.

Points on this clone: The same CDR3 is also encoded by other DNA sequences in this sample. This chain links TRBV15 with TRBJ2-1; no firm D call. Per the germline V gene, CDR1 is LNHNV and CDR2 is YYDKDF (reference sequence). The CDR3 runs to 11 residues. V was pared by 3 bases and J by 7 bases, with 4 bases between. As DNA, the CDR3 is TGTGCCACCAGCAGGGAGAATGAGCAGTTCTTC. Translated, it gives CATSRENEQFF.

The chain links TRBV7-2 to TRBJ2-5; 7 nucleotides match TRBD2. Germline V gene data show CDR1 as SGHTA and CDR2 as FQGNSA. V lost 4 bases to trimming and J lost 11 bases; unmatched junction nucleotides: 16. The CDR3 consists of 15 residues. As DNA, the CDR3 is TGTGCCAGCAGCTCCGACGGGACTATGGTAGGAGAGCAGTACTTC. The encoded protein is CASSSDGTMVGEQYF.